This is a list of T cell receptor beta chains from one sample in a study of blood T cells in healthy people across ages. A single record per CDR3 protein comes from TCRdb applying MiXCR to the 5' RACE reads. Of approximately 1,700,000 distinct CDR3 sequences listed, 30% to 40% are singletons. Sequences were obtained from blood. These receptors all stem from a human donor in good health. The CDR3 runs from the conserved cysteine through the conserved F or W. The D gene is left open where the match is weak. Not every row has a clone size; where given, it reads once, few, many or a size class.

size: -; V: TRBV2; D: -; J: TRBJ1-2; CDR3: CASSDTDYGYTF; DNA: TGTGCCAGCAGTGACACAGATTATGGCTACACCTTC
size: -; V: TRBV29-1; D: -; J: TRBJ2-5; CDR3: CSVEGNREETQYF; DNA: TGCAGCGTTGAAGGGAACAGGGAAGAGACCCAGTACTTC
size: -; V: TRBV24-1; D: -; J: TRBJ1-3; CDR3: CATSGGVSDGNTIYF; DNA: TGTGCCACCAGTGGAGGGGTATCGGATGGAAACACCATATATTTT
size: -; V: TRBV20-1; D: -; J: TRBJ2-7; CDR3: CSARPGTLEQYF; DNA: TGCAGTGCTCGCCCTGGAACCCTCGAGCAGTACTTC
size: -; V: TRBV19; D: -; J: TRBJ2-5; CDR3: CASGYQETQYF; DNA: TGTGCTAGCGGATACCAAGAGACCCAGTACTTC
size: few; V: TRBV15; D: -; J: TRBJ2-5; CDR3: CATSRDEIQETQYF; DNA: TGTGCCACCAGCAGAGATGAGATACAAGAGACCCAGTACTTC
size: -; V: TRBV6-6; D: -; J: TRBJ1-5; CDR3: CASSYLGGVGSQPQHF; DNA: TGTGCCAGCAGTTATCTCGGTGGCGTTGGGAGTCAGCCCCAGCATTTT
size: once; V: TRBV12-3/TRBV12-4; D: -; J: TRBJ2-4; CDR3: CASSFSPKLQSKNIQYF; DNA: TGTGCCAGCAGTTTTTCCCCGAAGCTGCAGTCTAAAAACATTCAGTACTTC
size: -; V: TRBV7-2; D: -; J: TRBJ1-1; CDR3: CASSYRLGGGTEAFF; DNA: TGTGCCAGCAGCTACCGTTTGGGGGGGGGCACTGAAGCTTTCTTT
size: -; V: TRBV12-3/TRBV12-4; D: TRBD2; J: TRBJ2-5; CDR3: CASVSGIKETQYF; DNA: TGTGCCAGCGTTAGCGGGATAAAAGAGACCCAGTACTTC
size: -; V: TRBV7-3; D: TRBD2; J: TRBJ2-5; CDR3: CASSLIPRGSGGAETQYF; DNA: TGTGCCAGCAGCTTAATCCCCCGGGGTAGCGGGGGGGCCGAGACCCAGTACTTC
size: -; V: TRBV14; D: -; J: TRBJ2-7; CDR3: CASSKQQGRAYEQYF; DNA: TGTGCCAGCAGCAAACAACAGGGCCGTGCCTACGAGCAGTACTTC
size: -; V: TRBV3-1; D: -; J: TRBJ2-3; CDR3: CASSQESGKRYF; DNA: TGTGCCAGCAGCCAAGAATCGGGTAAGCGGTATTTT
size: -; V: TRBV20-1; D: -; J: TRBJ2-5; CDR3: CSARSIRGQETQYF; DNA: TGCAGTGCTAGGTCCATAAGGGGACAAGAGACCCAGTACTTC
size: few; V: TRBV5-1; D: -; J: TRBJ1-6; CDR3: CASSSQQGKSPLHF; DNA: TGCGCCAGCAGCTCTCAGCAAGGGAAGTCACCCCTCCACTTT
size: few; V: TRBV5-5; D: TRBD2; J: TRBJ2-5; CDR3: CASTVAGAFQETQYF; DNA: TGTGCCAGCACGGTAGCGGGGGCGTTCCAAGAGACCCAGTACTTC
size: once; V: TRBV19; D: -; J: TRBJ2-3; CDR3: CASTHDFGDTDTQYF; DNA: TGTGCCAGTACCCACGACTTTGGGGACACAGATACGCAGTATTTT
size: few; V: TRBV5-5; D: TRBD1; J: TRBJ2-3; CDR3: CASLGTGGADTQYF; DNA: TGTGCCAGCTTAGGGACAGGGGGCGCAGATACGCAGTATTTT
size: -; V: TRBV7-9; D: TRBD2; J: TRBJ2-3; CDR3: CASRPRLAGGHGDTQYF; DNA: TGTGCCAGCAGACCACGACTAGCGGGGGGGCACGGAGATACGCAGTATTTT
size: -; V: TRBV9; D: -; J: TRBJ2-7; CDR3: CASSVGPGAHEQYF; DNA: TGTGCCAGCAGCGTAGGCCCTGGAGCGCACGAGCAGTACTTC
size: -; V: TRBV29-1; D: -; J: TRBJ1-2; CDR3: CSVGAADGRNGYTF; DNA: TGCAGCGTTGGGGCGGCGGACGGTCGTAATGGCTACACCTTC
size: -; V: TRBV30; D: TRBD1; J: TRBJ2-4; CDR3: CAWGGQLKNVLYF; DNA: TGTGCCTGGGGGGGACAGCTTAAAAACGTTCTGTACTTC